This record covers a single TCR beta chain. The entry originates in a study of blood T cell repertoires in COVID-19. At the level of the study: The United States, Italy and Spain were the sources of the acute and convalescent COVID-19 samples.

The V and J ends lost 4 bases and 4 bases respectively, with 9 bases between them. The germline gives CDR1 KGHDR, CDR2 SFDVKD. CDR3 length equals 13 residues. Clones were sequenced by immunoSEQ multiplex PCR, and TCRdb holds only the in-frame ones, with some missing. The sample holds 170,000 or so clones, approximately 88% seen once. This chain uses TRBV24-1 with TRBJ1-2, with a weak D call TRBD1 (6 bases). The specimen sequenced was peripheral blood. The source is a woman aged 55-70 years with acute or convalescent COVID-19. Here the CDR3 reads CATSDRGGYGYTF. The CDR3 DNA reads TGTGCCACCAGTGACAGGGGCGGCTATGGCTACACCTTC.